The 25 T cell receptor beta chains below come from one sample, sequenced in a study of Graves' ophthalmopathy and Graves' hyperthyroidism. RNA transcripts yielded amplified TCR beta CDR3 regions. RT-PCR in the first round used HTBI primers; a second-round multiplex PCR followed. One entry per CDR3 protein, called by TCRdb with MiXCR from the multiplex PCR reads. Of about 1.2 million distinct CDR3 sequences listed, about 38% are singletons. Sequences were obtained from peripheral blood or thyroid tissue (not recorded which). Receptors were obtained from an adult man with Graves' hyperthyroidism.

Ten or more counts support this clonotype. The rearrangement joins TRBV14 to TRBJ2-7; D is possibly TRBD1 or TRBD2 (5 bases each). Germline V CDR1 and CDR2: SGHDN, FVKESK. The CDR3 runs to 15 residues. The germline V and J ends were trimmed by 3 bases and 0 bases, with 12 bases remaining between them. This chain's CDR3 is CASSHPGPNSYEQYF. As DNA, the CDR3 is TGTGCCAGCAGCCACCCGGGGCCTAACTCCTACGAGCAGTACTTC.

Notes on this clonotype: Since the CDR3 does not end with the conserved phenylalanine or tryptophan, this likely comes from a read error. The DNA is omitted, as the CDR3 cannot be located on it reliably, and the CDR3 follows TCRdb's listing. This chain links TRBV15 with TRBJ1-6. The CDR3 contains 8 residues when both ends are counted. From germline, CDR1 is LNHNV and CDR2 YYDKDF (reference sequence). The CDR3 sequence: CATRRQVS.

As to this clonotype: Since no conserved phenylalanine or tryptophan closes the CDR3, a read error is the likely cause. Because the CDR3's place on the DNA is in doubt, the DNA is left out and the CDR3 is given as listed by TCRdb. The rearrangement joins TRBV9 to TRBJ1-1. Counting both end residues, the CDR3 totals 10 amino acids. Germline V CDR1 and CDR2: SGDLS, YYNGEE. CDR3: CASSVSIDWS.

The V and J genes are TRBV12-3 or TRBV12-4 and TRBJ1-2; TRBD1 is a possible D gene (5 bases). The V end lost 4 bases, the J end lost 3 bases, and 12 bases lay between the germline ends. The CDR3 is 14 residues long. The CDR3 region has the DNA TGTGCCAGCAGTTCACCGGGGGTGGACTATGGCTACACCTTC. It is translated as CASSSPGVDYGYTF.

This clonotype was counted at least ten times. The chain couples TRBV10-1 to TRBJ1-1, with TRBD1 matching over 10 bases. The trim removed 9 bases at V and 3 bases at J, leaving 13 bases unmatched. CDR1 is WNHNN, CDR2 SYGVQD, per germline (reference sequence). The CDR3 spans 16 residues. The CDR3 spells CASDWGTGDDDTEAFF. CDR3 DNA: TGCGCCAGTGACTGGGGGACAGGGGACGATGACACTGAAGCTTTCTTT.

V gene TRBV7-9 combines with J gene TRBJ2-6; 8 bases map to TRBD1. The V gene end was trimmed by 2 bases and the J gene end by 0 bases; junction bases not matched to a gene: 9. Germline CDR1 and CDR2: SEHNR and FQNEAQ (reference sequence). The CDR3 consists of 19 residues. CDR3 loop: CASSLSSGTGFSGANVLTF. The CDR3 DNA is TGTGCCAGCAGCTTATCATCCGGGACAGGATTCTCTGGGGCCAACGTCCTGACTTTC.

The table lists this clonotype with a few counts. The V call is TRBV7-3, the J call TRBJ1-5; 12 bases are a match to TRBD1. Germline V gene data show CDR1 as SGHTA and CDR2 as FQGTGA. The CDR3 extends over 18 amino acids. V shed 8 bases and J 4 bases; nucleotides not matched to a gene: 15. CDR3 residues: CASSPAGTGGFRNQPQHF. CDR3 coding DNA: TGTGCCAGCTCCCCTGCCGGGACAGGGGGCTTTCGAAATCAGCCCCAGCATTTT.

At least ten counts were recorded for this clonotype. The gene calls are TRBV29-1 and TRBJ2-2, with D perhaps TRBD1 (5 bases). V lost 7 bases, J lost 6 bases, and 15 bases lay in between. This CDR3 contains 13 residues. The germline CDR1 and CDR2 sequences are SQVTM and ANQGSEA. In DNA form, the CDR3 reads TGCAGCGGAGGAGCAGGGTTATCCGGGGAGCTGTTTTTT. It codes for CSGGAGLSGELFF.

At least ten counts were recorded for this clonotype. CDR3 sequence (DNA): TGTGCCAGCAGTCCGGAGCACCATTCACCCCTCCACTTT. Its translation is CASSPEHHSPLHF. The rearrangement joins TRBV6-2 or TRBV6-3 to TRBJ1-6, with D unclear. The CDR3 loop spans 13 amino acids. The germline CDR1 and CDR2 sequences are MNHEY and SVGEGT. The V end lost 5 bases, the J end lost 8 bases, and 10 bases lay between the germline ends.

V gene TRBV20-1 combines with J gene TRBJ2-5; 14 bases fit TRBD2. The CDR3 runs to 16 residues. Germline CDR1 reads DFQATT; CDR2 reads SNEGSKA (reference sequence). J lost 1 base, V lost 6 bases, and 7 bases had no gene match. CDR3: CSALGTSGSVQETQYF. CDR3 bases: TGCAGTGCCCTTGGGACTAGCGGGAGCGTCCAAGAGACCCAGTACTTC.

This clonotype was observed a handful of times. CDR3 coding DNA: TGTGCCAGCAGCTTAAATCCAGGTCGAACCCTCTACGAGCAGTACTTC. This gives the protein CASSLNPGRTLYEQYF. V gene TRBV13 combines with J gene TRBJ2-7; D gene uncertain. Germline values: CDR1 PRHDT, CDR2 FYEKMQ (reference sequence). The CDR3 totals 16 residues. V was pared by 2 bases and J by 3 bases, with 17 bases between.

On this clonotype: This is likely a read error, given that the CDR3 carries no conserved phenylalanine or tryptophan at its end. The DNA is omitted, as the CDR3 cannot be located on it reliably, and the CDR3 follows TCRdb's listing. The chain joins TRBV7-3 to TRBJ2-5; TRBD1 was called by the table and not checked on the DNA. Per germline, CDR1 SGHTA and CDR2 FQGTGA. The CDR3 spans 15 residues, counting both ends. The CDR3 sequence is CASSLEGGGGYTFGS.

This sequence joins TRBV9 and TRBJ2-6, with TRBD2 matching 11 bases. Germline CDR1 SGDLS, CDR2 YYNGEE. V was pared by 3 bases and J by 0 bases, with 5 bases of the junction left unmatched. The CDR3 sequence is 18 residues long. CDR3 sequence reads: CASSGLTSGTSGANVLTF. The DNA for the CDR3 is TGTGCCAGCAGCGGATTGACTAGCGGGACCTCTGGGGCCAACGTCCTGACTTTC.

The gene calls are TRBV28 and TRBJ1-4, with D possibly matching TRBD1 (5 bases). Trimming removed 6 bases from V and 8 bases from J, with 10 bases in between. Germline lookup yields CDR1 MDHEN and CDR2 SYDVKM. The CDR3 sequence is 12 residues long. CDR3 sequence (DNA): TGTGCCAGCAGAGGGGAATGGGAAAAACTGTTTTTT. It specifies CASRGEWEKLFF.

Concerning this clonotype: One base away lies a much larger clone, so this may be a sequencing read error. J is TRBJ1-1 and V is TRBV12-3 or TRBV12-4; the D is unclear. This CDR3 spans 14 amino acids. The CDR3 spells CASSLASMNAEAFF. The CDR3 coding sequence is TGTGCCAGCAGTTTAGCCAGTATGAACGCTGAAGCTTTCTTT.

The J gene is TRBJ2-1, the V gene TRBV7-9; D possibly matches TRBD1 or TRBD2 (6 bases each). Deletions cut 3 bases from V and 5 bases from J, with 17 bases between. There are 16 residues in the CDR3. CDR1 is SEHNR and CDR2 is FQNEAQ in the germline V gene (reference sequence). As DNA, the CDR3 is TGTGCCAGCAGCTTGCTACGGGACTGGGACAACAATGAGCAGTTCTTC. It specifies CASSLLRDWDNNEQFF.

This sequence joins TRBV2 and TRBJ2-5, with D uncertain. Germline lookup yields CDR1 SNHLY and CDR2 FYNNEI. This CDR3 region has 11 residues. V lost 7 bases and J lost 10, with 13 bases in between. CDR3 sequence reads: CASMKGTGQYF. The DNA of the CDR3 is TGTGCCAGCATGAAGGGTACGGGCCAGTACTTC.

This clonotype was recorded a few times. The V call is TRBV7-2, the J call TRBJ1-1, with D perhaps matching TRBD1 (5 bases). V lost 6 bases to trimming and J lost 6 bases, with 23 bases between them. The CDR3 totals 16 residues. Germline loops: CDR1 SGHTA, CDR2 FQGNSA. This CDR3 is CASRFDVETGRPEAFF. The CDR3 DNA reads as TGTGCCAGCAGATTTGATGTGGAGACGGGACGGCCTGAAGCTTTCTTT.

This clonotype has a handful of counts. This chain connects TRBV29-1 to TRBJ2-7, with 7 bases that match TRBD1. The better agreement between TRBJ2-1 and the DNA end casts doubt on the J call. Looked up from germline, CDR1 is SQVTM and CDR2 is ANQGSEA. The CDR3 runs 13 residues. CDR3 in DNA: TGCAGCGTCGCCAGGGACAGAGACAATGAGCAGTTCTTC. It translates to CSVARDRDNEQFF.

Concerning this clonotype itself: This sequence may be a read error, since a much larger clone differs from it by one base. The gene calls are TRBV7-9 and TRBJ2-7; 7 nucleotides match TRBD1. J was trimmed by 10 bases and V by 0 bases; bases with no gene match: 3. The CDR3 has 12 residues. Germline lookup yields CDR1 SEHNR and CDR2 FQNEAQ (reference sequence). CDR3 protein: CASSLAGQCQYF. As DNA, the CDR3 is TGTGCCAGCAGCTTAGCGGGACAGTGCCAGTACTTC.

Ten or more counts support this clonotype. An end of the junction does not agree with germline; a read error may underlie this. The chain couples TRBV5-1 to TRBJ1-5; unclear D gene. Per the germline V gene, CDR1 is SGHRS and CDR2 is YFSETQ. The CDR3 extends over 14 amino acids. The DNA for the CDR3 is TGTGCCAGCAGCTTGGGAACTATGGGTCAGCCCCAGCATTTT. As protein: CASSLGTMGQPQHF.

The chain has TRBV10-2 and TRBJ1-5; D not resolved. V dropped 0 bases and J dropped 2 bases, with 14 bases sitting between them. This CDR3 spans 17 amino acids. Germline assignment: CDR1 WSHSY and CDR2 SAAADI. The CDR3 spells CASSESITGVGNQPQHF. CDR3 DNA sequence: TGCGCCAGCAGTGAGTCGATAACTGGGGTTGGCAATCAGCCCCAGCATTTT.

This clonotype was seen at least ten times. V is TRBV7-9 and J is TRBJ1-5; unclear D gene. V was clipped by 5 bases and J by 6 bases, with 8 bases between them. The CDR3 is made up of 12 amino acids. The V gene's germline CDR1 is SEHNR and CDR2 FQNEAQ (reference sequence). The CDR3 bases are TGTGCCAGCAGCCCAGACACTCAGCCCCAGCATTTT. Residues: CASSPDTQPQHF.

This clonotype was seen repeatedly, ten times or more. This chain links TRBV7-2 with TRBJ2-7; possibly TRBD1 for D (6 bases). V was shortened by 0 bases and J by 2 bases, with 11 bases between the two germline ends. Germline V CDR1 and CDR2: SGHTA, FQGNSA. This CDR3 is built from 15 residues. The CDR3 nucleotides read TGTGCCAGCAGCTTAGCAGGGGGTCCCCCCTACGAGCAGTACTTC. It encodes CASSLAGGPPYEQYF.

This clonotype showed up just a few times. The J gene is TRBJ1-4, the V gene TRBV4-1; D is ambiguous. The CDR3 runs 13 residues. Trimming pared 10 bases from V and 3 bases from J, leaving 12 bases between. In germline, CDR1 is MGHRA, CDR2 YSYEKL. CDR3 sequence reads: CATGLGANEKLFF. The CDR3 bases are TGCGCCACCGGACTTGGGGCTAATGAAAAACTGTTTTTT.